This passage covers 2 T cell receptor beta chains from one sample sequenced in a study of Graves' ophthalmopathy and Graves' hyperthyroidism. Using RNA transcripts, the TCR beta CDR3 regions were amplified. The first-round RT-PCR employed HTBI primers together with the Qiagen OneStep RT-PCR kit. A multiplex PCR was then performed as the second round. TCRdb independently ran MiXCR on the multiplex PCR reads; one entry per CDR3 protein. This sample has almost 750,000 distinct CDR3 sequences, with 40% found just once. The sequenced sample was peripheral blood. The receptors come from an adult man with Graves' ophthalmopathy.

This clonotype appeared many times. This sequence joins TRBV19 and TRBJ1-1, with D unclear. Germline CDR1 LNHDA, CDR2 SQIVND (reference sequence). The CDR3 runs 14 residues. The V end was cut by 6 bases, the J end by 1 base, with 12 bases between. The CDR3 loop is CASSHGLGNTEAFF. The CDR3 DNA is TGTGCCAGTAGCCATGGATTAGGGAACACTGAAGCTTTCTTT.

This clonotype appeared many times. The chain uses TRBV5-4 and TRBJ1-1; the match to TRBD1 covers 9 bases. Germline V CDR1 and CDR2: SGHNT, YYREEE (reference sequence). The CDR3 consists of 15 residues. Trimming removed 1 base from V and 2 bases from J; junction bases left unmatched: 3. CDR3 amino acids: CASSLPDRGNTEAFF. CDR3 DNA: TGTGCCAGCAGCTTGCCGGACAGGGGCAACACTGAAGCTTTCTTT.